Included here is one T cell receptor beta chain sequence, with context. As yet, its antigen is unknown. This record belongs to a study of PD-1 blockade in mismatch repair-deficient tumors. Study results and caveats: Rapid post-treatment expansion, then contraction, generally preceding radiologic response, marked tumor-resident clones.

Repertoires were generated with immunoSEQ multiplex PCR, while TCRdb's copy carries only in-frame clones and drops some. The sample records approximately 110,000 clones, 65% to 80% being singletons. All patients were mismatch repair deficient, assessed by either PCR or immunohistochemistry. TCR sequencing covered a few patients who responded to pembrolizumab. Trimming removed 2 bases at V and 2 bases at J, with 9 bases between. CDR1 SGHTA and CDR2 FQGTGA come from the germline V gene. The CDR3 loop spans 14 amino acids. The source of this sequence is an adult with mismatch repair-deficient cancer. This rearrangement joins TRBV7-3 to TRBJ1-1; a possible D gene is TRBD1 (6 bases). The sequences come from peripheral blood, collected around 60 weeks after starting pembrolizumab. CDR3 amino acids: CASSLLGGNTEAFF. CDR3 DNA sequence: TGTGCCAGCAGCTTATTAGGGGGAAACACTGAAGCTTTCTTT.